This T cell receptor (beta chain) comes out of a study of blood T cell repertoires in COVID-19. Whole-study context: Acute and convalescent COVID-19 specimens originated in the United States, Italy and Spain. T cells, B-cell-depleted T cells, or PBMCs supplied cDNA or gDNA.

This CDR3 has 14 residues. Per germline, CDR1 SGHTA and CDR2 FQGNSA. Trimming took off 5 bases at V and 8 bases at J, with 13 bases between the two ends. As handled by the study authors: Counts of nucleated cells, estimated from reference gene primer amplification, were obtained. Method: immunoSEQ multiplex PCR; TCRdb's copy keeps in-frame clones and lacks some. V and J calls plus clone size are reproduced from that table; the DNA served to infer D and trimming. The table records about 41,000 clones, around 81% of them present only once. The chain joins TRBV7-2 to TRBJ1-6; D remains ambiguous. This TCR was sampled from a woman aged 80 or older with acute or convalescent COVID-19. The specimen was peripheral blood. Here the CDR3 reads CASSVRVTDSPLHF. The CDR3 DNA reads as TGTGCCAGCAGCGTTCGGGTCACGGATTCACCCCTCCACTTT.